This paragraph reports one TCR beta chain. Its antigen is not identified. An overlapping HIV-1 Gag peptide pool stimulated these cells at approximately 0.91 ug/peptide/mL. CD40L/CD69 double-negative CD45RO-high memory CD4+ T cells were collected. This sample stems from a study of persistence of HIV-infected CD4 T cells. This was the immunoSEQ version 4 assay in survey mode. Only in-frame clones appear in the TCRdb table, and some are missing; sequencing was by immunoSEQ multiplex PCR. The sample has 38,000 or so clones, over 65% seen once. The sequencing used cultured CD4+ T cells from PBMCs, collected from a patient who received antiretroviral therapy. The receptor comes from an adult with HIV. The donor label of this sample is uncertain.

The CDR3, as DNA: TGTGCCAGCAGCTTGGTCTTGCGGGTTACTAGCACAGATACGCAGTATTTT. Amino acid sequence: CASSLVLRVTSTDTQYF. The J gene is TRBJ2-3, the V gene TRBV5-8; D perhaps matches TRBD2 (5 bases). This CDR3 has 17 amino acids. CDR1 and CDR2 from the germline V gene are SGHTS and YDEGEE. The V and J ends lost 0 bases and 0 bases respectively, with 14 bases between them. Complete variable domain (other parts from reference TRBV5-8 and TRBJ2-3): EAGVTQSPTHLIKTRGQQATLRCSPISGHTSVYWYQQALGLGLQFLLWYDEGEERNRGNFPPRFSGRQFPNYSSELNVNALELEDSALYLCASSLVLRVTSTDTQYFGPGTRLTVL.